This T cell receptor (beta chain) is drawn from a study of blood T cell repertoires in COVID-19. In the study overall: Samples of COVID-19 (acute and convalescent) were obtained from the United States, Italy and Spain. T cells, B-cell-depleted T cells, or PBMCs provided the cDNA or gDNA that served as material.

Method: immunoSEQ multiplex PCR; TCRdb's copy keeps in-frame clones and lacks some. The sample shows approximately 190,000 clones, under 85% of them seen only once. This clonotype originated in a woman aged 40 to 49 with acute or convalescent COVID-19. Source material: peripheral blood.

The chain's CDR3 is CSVVIGFGQPQHF. CDR3 coding DNA: TGCAGCGTTGTAATCGGGTTTGGTCAGCCCCAGCATTTT. The chain employs TRBV29-1 and TRBJ1-5; D gene unclear. This CDR3 contains 13 residues. The V end was cut by 4 bases, the J end by 6 bases, with 13 bases between. CDR1 and CDR2 from the germline V gene are SQVTM and ANQGSEA.